This T cell receptor (beta chain) stems from a study of blood T cell repertoires in COVID-19. Turning to the study itself: Spain, Italy and the United States supplied samples that represented acute and convalescent COVID-19. PBMCs, B-cell-depleted T cells, or T cells were the source of the cDNA or gDNA that made up the material.

In the source study's methods: The authors estimated nucleated cell counts from reference gene primer amplification. Profiled with immunoSEQ multiplex PCR; TCRdb holds only in-frame clones, not every one. V, J and clone size were drawn from that table, and D and trimming were deduced from the DNA. The sample has 200,000 to 250,000 clones, around 84% seen once. This receptor was obtained from a woman aged 70-85 years with active or convalescent COVID-19. The material sequenced was peripheral blood.

CDR3 in DNA: TGTGCCAGCAGTGAAGCGGCAAGGGGACAGGCGAATTCACCCCTCCACTTT. Translated, it gives CASSEAARGQANSPLHF. The chain uses TRBV2 and TRBJ1-6; 8 bases match TRBD1. The CDR3 is made up of 17 amino acids. Germline lookup yields CDR1 SNHLY and CDR2 FYNNEI. J lost 7 bases, V lost 0 bases, and 8 bases had no gene match.